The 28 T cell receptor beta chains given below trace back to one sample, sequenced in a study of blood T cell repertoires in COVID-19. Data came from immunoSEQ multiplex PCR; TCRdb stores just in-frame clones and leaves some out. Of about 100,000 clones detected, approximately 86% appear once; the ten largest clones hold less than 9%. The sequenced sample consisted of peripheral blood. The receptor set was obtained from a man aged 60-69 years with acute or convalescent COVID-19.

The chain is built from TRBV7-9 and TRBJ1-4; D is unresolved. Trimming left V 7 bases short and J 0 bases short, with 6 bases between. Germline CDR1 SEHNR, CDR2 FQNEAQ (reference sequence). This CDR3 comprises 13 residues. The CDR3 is CASTHATNEKLFF. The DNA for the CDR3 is TGTGCCAGCACCCATGCAACTAATGAAAAACTGTTTTTT.

In DNA form, the CDR3 reads TGTGCCAGCAGGGAAACGGGAAGTTTGAACACTGAAGCTTTCTTT. Protein sequence: CASRETGSLNTEAFF. The V and J genes are TRBV11-2 and TRBJ1-1; D not certain. Germline V gene data show CDR1 as SGHAT and CDR2 as FQNNGV. V was shortened by 6 bases and J by 0 bases, with 14 bases between the two germline ends. The CDR3 runs 15 residues.

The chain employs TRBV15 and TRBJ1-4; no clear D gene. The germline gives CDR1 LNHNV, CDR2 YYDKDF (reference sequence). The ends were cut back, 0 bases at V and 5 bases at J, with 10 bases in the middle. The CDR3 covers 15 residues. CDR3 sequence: CATSRDRGKNEKLFF. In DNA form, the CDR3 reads TGTGCCACCAGCAGAGATCGAGGGAAGAATGAAAAACTGTTTTTT.

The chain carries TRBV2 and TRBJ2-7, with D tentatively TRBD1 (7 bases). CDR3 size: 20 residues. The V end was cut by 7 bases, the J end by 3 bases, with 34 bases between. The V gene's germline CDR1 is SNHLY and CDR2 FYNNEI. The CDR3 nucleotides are TGTGCCAGCAAGGGGGGATTGATCGAGGTCCAGGACAGGTTGGTCTACGAGCAGTACTTC. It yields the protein CASKGGLIEVQDRLVYEQYF.

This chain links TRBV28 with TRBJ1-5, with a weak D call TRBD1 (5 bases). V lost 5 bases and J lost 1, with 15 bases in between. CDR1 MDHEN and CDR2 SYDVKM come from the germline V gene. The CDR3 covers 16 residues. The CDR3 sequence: CASSPPGQGSNQPQHF. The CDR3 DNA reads TGTGCCAGCAGTCCCCCCGGGCAGGGAAGCAATCAGCCCCAGCATTTT.

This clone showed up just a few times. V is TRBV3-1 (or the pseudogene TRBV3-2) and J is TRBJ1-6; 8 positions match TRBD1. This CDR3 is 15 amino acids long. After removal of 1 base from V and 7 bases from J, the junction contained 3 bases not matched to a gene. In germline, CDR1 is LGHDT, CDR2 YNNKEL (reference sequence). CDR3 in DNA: TGTGCCAGCAGCCAAGTAACAGGGGGGAATTCACCCCTCCACTTT. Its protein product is CASSQVTGGNSPLHF.

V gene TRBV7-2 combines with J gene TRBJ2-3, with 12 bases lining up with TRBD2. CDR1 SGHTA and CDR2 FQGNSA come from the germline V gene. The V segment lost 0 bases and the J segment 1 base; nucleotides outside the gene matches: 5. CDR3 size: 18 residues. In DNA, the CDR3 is TGTGCCAGCAGCTTAGCTCTAGCGGGGGGGCTCGGCACAGATACGCAGTATTTT. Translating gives CASSLALAGGLGTDTQYF.

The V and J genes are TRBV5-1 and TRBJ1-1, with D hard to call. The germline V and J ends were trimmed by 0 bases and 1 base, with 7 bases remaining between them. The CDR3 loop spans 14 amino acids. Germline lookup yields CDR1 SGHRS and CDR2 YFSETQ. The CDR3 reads CASSLVGQNTEAFF. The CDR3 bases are TGCGCCAGCAGCTTGGTGGGCCAGAACACTGAAGCTTTCTTT. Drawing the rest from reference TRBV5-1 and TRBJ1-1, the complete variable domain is KAGVTQTPRYLIKTRGQQVTLSCSPISGHRSVSWYQQTPGQGLQFLFEYFSETQRNKGNFPGRFSGRQFSNSRSEMNVSTLELGDSALYLCASSLVGQNTEAFFGQGTRLTVV.

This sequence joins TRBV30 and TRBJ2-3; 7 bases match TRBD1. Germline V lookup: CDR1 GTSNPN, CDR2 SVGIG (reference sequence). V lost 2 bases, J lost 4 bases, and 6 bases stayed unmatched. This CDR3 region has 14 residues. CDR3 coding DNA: TGTGCCTGGAGTAAGGGGGCGAGCGCAGATACGCAGTATTTT. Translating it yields CAWSKGASADTQYF.

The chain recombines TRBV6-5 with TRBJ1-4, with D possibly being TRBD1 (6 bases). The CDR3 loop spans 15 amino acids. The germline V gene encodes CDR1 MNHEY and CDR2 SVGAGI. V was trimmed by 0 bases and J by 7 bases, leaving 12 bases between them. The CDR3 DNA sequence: TGTGCCAGCAGTTACTCGGGGGGAGGGGGTGAAAAACTGTTTTTT. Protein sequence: CASSYSGGGGEKLFF.

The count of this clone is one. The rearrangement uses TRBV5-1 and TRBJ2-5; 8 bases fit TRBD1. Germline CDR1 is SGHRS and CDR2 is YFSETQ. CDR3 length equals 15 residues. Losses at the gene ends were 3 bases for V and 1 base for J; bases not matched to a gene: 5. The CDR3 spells CASSSGQGGQETQYF. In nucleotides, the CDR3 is TGCGCCAGCAGCTCAGGACAGGGAGGCCAAGAGACCCAGTACTTC.

The CDR3 region is CATRFGANTGELFF. CDR3 in DNA: TGCGCCACCAGGTTCGGTGCGAACACCGGGGAGCTGTTTTTT. V and J are TRBV10-2 and TRBJ2-2; D is unresolved. V lost 10 bases to trimming and J lost 0 bases, with 12 bases between them. The length of the CDR3 is 14 residues. CDR1 WSHSY and CDR2 SAAADI come from the germline V gene.

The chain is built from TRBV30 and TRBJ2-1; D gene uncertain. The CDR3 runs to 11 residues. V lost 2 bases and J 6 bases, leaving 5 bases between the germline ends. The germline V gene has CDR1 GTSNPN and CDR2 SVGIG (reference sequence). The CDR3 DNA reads TGTGCCTGGAGTCTCTTCAATGAGCAGTTCTTC. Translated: CAWSLFNEQFF.

CDR3 loop: CAISSGTGYTGELFF. The CDR3 nucleotides read TGTGCCATCAGTTCCGGGACAGGTTACACCGGGGAGCTGTTTTTT. The rearrangement joins TRBV10-3 to TRBJ2-2; 8 bases fit TRBD1. The J segment lost 3 bases and the V segment lost 5 bases, leaving 5 bases of the junction unmatched. Germline CDR1 reads ENHRY; CDR2 reads SYGVKD. CDR3 length: 15 amino acids.

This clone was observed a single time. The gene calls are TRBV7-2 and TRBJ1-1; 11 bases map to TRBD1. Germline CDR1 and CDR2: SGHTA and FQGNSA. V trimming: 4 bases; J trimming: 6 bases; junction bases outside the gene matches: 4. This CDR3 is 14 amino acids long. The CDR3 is CASSWDRGRSEAFF. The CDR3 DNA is TGTGCCAGCAGCTGGGACAGGGGGAGGTCTGAAGCTTTCTTT.

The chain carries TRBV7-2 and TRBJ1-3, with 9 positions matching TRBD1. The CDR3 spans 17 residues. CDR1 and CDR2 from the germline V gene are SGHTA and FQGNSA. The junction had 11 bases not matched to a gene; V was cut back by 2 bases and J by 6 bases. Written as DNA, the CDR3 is TGTGCCAGCAGCTTATTGTTATCGGACAGGGGTGCAAACACCATATATTTT. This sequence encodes CASSLLLSDRGANTIYF.

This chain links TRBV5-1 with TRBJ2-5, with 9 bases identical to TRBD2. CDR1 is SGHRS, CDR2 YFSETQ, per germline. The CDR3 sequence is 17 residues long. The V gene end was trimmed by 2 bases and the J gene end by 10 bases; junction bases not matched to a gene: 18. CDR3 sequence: CASSFPRTVAGARGQYF. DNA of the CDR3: TGCGCCAGCAGCTTCCCCCGGACGGTAGCGGGGGCCCGGGGCCAGTACTTC.

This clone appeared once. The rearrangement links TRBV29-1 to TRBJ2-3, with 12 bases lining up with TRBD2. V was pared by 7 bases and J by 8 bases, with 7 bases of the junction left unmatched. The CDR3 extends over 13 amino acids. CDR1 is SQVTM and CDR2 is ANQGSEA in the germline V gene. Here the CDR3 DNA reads TGCAGCGGCAAACTAGCGGGAGGAAGTACGCAGTATTTT. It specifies CSGKLAGGSTQYF.

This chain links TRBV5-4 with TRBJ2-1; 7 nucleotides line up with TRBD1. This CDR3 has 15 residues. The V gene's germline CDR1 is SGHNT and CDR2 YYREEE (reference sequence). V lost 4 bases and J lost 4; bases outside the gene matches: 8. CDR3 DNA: TGTGCCAGCAGCCGAGGGGGCGCCCGTTACAATGAGCAGTTCTTC. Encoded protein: CASSRGGARYNEQFF.

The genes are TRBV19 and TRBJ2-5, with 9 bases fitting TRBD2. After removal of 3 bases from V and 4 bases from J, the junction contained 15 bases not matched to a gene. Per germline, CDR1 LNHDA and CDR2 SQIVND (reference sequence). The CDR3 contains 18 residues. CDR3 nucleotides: TGTGCCAGTAGTATTTCAGGCCCGGCGGGGGGGAGGTTAGAGACCCAGTACTTC. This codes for CASSISGPAGGRLETQYF. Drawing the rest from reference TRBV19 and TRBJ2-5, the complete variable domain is DGGITQSPKYLFRKEGQNVTLSCEQNLNHDAMYWYRQDPGQGLRLIYYSQIVNDFQKGDIAEGYSVSREKKESFPLTVTSAQKNPTAFYLCASSISGPAGGRLETQYFGPGTRLLVL.

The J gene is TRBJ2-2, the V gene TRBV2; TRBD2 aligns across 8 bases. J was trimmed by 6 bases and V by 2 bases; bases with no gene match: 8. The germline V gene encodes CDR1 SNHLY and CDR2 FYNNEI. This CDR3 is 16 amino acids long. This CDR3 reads CASSEWVSGISGELFF. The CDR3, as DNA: TGTGCCAGCAGTGAATGGGTTAGCGGGATCTCCGGGGAGCTGTTTTTT.

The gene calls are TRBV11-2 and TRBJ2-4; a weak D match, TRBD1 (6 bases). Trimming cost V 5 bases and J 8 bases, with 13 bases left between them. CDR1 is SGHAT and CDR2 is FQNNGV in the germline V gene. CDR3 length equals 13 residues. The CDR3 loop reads CASSPPGDHIQYF. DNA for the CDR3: TGTGCCAGCAGCCCGCCAGGGGATCACATTCAGTACTTC.

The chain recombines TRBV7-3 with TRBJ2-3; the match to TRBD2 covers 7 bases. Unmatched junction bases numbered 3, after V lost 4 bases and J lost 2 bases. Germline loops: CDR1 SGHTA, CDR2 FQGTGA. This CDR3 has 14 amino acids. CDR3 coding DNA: TGTGCCAGCAGCTCAGGACTAGTCACAGATACGCAGTATTTT. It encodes CASSSGLVTDTQYF.

The CDR3 bases are TGTGCCAGCAGCGGGGACAGTAGGGACGGCTACACCTTC. Translation: CASSGDSRDGYTF. The J gene is TRBJ1-2, the V gene TRBV3-1 (or the pseudogene TRBV3-2); 7 positions match TRBD1. Germline V gene lookup returns CDR1 LGHDT and CDR2 YNNKEL (reference sequence). V gave up 5 bases and J gave up 8 bases; unmatched junction bases: 8. This CDR3 comprises 13 residues.

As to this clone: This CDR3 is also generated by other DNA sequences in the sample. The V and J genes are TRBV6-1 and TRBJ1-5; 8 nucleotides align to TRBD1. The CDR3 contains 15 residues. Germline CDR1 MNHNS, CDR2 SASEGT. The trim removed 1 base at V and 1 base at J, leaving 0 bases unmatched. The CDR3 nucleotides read TGTGCCAGCAGTGAAGGACAGGGGAGCAATCAGCCCCAGCATTTT. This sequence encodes CASSEGQGSNQPQHF.

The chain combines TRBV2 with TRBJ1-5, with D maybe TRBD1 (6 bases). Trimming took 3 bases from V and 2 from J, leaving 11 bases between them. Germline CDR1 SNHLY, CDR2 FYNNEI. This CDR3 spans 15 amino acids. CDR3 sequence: CASSDVQGGNQPQHF. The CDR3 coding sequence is TGTGCCAGCAGTGACGTACAGGGAGGCAATCAGCCCCAGCATTTT.

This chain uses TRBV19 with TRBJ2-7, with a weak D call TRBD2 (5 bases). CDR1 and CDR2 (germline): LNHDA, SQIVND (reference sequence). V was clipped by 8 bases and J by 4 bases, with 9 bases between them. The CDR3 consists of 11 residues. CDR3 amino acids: CASSGTYEQYF. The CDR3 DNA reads TGTGCCAGTTCGGGAACGTACGAGCAGTACTTC.

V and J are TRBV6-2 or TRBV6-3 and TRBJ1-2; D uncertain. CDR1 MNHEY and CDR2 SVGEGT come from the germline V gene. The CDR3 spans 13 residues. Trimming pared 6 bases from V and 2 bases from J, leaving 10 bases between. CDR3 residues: CASSRGTNYGYTF. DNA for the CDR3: TGTGCCAGCAGCCGAGGCACCAACTATGGCTACACCTTC.